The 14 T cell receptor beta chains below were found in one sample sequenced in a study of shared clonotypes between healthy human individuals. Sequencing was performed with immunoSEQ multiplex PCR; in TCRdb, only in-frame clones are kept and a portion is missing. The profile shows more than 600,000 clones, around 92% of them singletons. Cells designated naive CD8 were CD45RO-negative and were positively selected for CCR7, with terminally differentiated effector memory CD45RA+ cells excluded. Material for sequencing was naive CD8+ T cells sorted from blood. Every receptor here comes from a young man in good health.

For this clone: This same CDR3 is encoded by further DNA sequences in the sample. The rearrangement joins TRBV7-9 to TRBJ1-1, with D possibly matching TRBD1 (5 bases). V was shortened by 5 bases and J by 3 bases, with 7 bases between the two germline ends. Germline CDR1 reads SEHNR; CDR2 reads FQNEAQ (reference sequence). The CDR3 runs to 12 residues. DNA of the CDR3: TGTGCCAGCAGCCGGGGGGACACTGAAGCTTTCTTT. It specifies CASSRGDTEAFF.

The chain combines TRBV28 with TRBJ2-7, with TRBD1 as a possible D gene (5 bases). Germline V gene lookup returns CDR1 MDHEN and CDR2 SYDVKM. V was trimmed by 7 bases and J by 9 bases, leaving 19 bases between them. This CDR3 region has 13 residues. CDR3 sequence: CASTPEGAVGQYF. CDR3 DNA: TGTGCCAGCACCCCGGAAGGGGCGGTGGGGCAGTACTTC.

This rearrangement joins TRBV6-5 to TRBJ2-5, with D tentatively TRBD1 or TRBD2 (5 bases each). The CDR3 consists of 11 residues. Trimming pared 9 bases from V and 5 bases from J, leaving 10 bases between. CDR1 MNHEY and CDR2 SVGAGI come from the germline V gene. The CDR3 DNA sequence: TGTGCCAGTCACGAGGGGGAGACCCAGTACTTC. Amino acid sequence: CASHEGETQYF.

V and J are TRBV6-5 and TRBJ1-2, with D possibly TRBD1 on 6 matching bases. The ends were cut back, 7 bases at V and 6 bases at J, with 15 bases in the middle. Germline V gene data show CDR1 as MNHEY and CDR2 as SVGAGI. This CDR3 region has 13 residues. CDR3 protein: CASNPGTLNGYTF. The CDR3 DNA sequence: TGTGCCAGCAACCCTGGGACACTAAATGGCTACACCTTC.

In nucleotides, the CDR3 is TGTGCCAGCAGTACTAGCGGGATCTTCTACGAGCAGTACTTC. Translated: CASSTSGIFYEQYF. This chain links TRBV2 with TRBJ2-7; 10 positions agree with TRBD2. This CDR3 comprises 14 residues. V was pared by 5 bases and J by 3 bases, with 4 bases of the junction left unmatched. In germline, CDR1 is SNHLY, CDR2 FYNNEI.

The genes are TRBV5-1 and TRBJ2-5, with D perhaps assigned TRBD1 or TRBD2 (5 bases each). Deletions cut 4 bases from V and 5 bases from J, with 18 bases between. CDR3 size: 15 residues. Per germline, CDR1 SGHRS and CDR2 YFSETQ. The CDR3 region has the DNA TGCGCCAGCAGCACCACCGGGACCCTCGGGGAGACCCAGTACTTC. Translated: CASSTTGTLGETQYF.

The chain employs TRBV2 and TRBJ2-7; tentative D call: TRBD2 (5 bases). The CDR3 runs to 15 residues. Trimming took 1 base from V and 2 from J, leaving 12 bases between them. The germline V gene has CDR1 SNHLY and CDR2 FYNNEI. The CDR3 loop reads CASSEGGVSTYEQYF. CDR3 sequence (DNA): TGTGCCAGCAGTGAAGGGGGAGTCAGCACCTACGAGCAGTACTTC.

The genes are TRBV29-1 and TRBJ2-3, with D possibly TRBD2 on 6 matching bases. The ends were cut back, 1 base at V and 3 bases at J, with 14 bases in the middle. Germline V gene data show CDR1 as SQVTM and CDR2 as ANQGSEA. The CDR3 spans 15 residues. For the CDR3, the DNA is TGCAGCGTTGAAGGTTCTAGCGTTAAGACAGATACGCAGTATTTT. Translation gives CSVEGSSVKTDTQYF.

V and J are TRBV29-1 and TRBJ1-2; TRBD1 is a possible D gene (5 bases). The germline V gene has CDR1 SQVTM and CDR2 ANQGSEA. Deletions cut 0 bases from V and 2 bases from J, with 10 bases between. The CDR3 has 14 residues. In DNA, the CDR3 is TGCAGCGTTGAAGATCCGACAGAAAACTATGGCTACACCTTC. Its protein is CSVEDPTENYGYTF.

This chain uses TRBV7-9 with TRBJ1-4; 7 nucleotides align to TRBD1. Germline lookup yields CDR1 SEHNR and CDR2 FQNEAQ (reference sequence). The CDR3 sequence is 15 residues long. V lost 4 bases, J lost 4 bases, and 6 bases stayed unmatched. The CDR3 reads CASSSPGDSNEKLFF. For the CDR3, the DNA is TGTGCCAGCAGCTCTCCAGGGGACAGTAATGAAAAACTGTTTTTT.

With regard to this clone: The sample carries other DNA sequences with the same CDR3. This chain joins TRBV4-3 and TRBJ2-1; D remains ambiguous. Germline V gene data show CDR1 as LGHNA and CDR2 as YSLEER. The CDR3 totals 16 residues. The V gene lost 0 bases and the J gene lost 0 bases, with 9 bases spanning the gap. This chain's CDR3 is CASSQDRFSSYNEQFF. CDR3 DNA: TGCGCCAGCAGCCAAGATAGGTTTAGCTCCTACAATGAGCAGTTCTTC.

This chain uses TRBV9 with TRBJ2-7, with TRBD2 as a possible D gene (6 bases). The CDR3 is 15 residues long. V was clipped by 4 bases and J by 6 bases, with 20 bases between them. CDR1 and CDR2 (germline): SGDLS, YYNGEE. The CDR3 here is CASSPDPGRDLEQYF. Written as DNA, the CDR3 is TGTGCCAGCAGCCCAGACCCCGGGCGGGACCTCGAGCAGTACTTC.

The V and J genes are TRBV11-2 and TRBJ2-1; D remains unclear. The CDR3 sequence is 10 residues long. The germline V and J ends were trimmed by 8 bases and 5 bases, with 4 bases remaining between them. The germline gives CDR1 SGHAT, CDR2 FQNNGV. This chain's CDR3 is CASQNNEQFF. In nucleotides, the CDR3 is TGTGCCAGCCAAAACAATGAGCAGTTCTTC. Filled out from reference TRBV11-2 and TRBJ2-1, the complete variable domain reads EAGVAQSPRYKIIEKRQSVAFWCNPISGHATLYWYQQILGQGPKLLIQFQNNGVVDDSQLPKDRFSAERLKGVDSTLKIQPAKLEDSAVYLCASQNNEQFFGPGTRLTVL.

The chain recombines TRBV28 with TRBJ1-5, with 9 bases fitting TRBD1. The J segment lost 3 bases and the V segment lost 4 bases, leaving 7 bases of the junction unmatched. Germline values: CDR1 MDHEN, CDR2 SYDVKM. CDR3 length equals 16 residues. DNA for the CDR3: TGTGCCAGCAGTTCGGGACAGGGTGTACTCAATCAGCCCCAGCATTTT. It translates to CASSSGQGVLNQPQHF.